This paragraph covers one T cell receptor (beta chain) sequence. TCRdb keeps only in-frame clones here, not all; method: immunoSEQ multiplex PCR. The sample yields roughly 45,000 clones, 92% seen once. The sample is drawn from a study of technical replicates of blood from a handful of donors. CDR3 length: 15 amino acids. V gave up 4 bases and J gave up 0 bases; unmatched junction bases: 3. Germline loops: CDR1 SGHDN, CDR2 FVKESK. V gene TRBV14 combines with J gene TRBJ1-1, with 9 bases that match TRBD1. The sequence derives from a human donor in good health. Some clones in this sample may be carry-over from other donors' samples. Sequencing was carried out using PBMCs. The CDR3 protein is CASSPWTGVNTEAFF. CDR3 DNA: TGTGCCAGCAGCCCTTGGACAGGGGTGAACACTGAAGCTTTCTTT.